This paragraph covers one TCR beta chain sequence. This clone has a handful of counts. Its antigen specificity is not known. Base quality data are lacking; no much larger clone is found one base away. The donors belonged to the validation cohort of 90 to 150 subjects, which was separate from the approximately 700-subject first cohort. These data originate in a study of cytomegalovirus exposure and HLA in healthy donors (dated by TCRdb to 2017 to 2019). About the full investigation: According to a later analysis, one platform produced both the roughly 110 validation repertoires and the approximately 670 repertoires of the first cohort. A separate validation cohort of roughly 130 different subjects was used in addition to the 666-subject first cohort. The aim of the study was to test whether cataloging public T cell receptors could identify signatures of past pathogen exposure. High-throughput TCR immunosequencing, statistical association of individual TCRs with disease status, and machine learning were combined to predict cytomegalovirus infection status.

The paper as a whole reports these results and caveats: The classifier was reported to diagnose cytomegalovirus status with high specificity and sensitivity in both the original cohort and the validation cohort. A later analysis had no HLA typing for the validation cohort, so co-occurrence there was scored across all 110 or so repertoires. Across donors, most TCR sequences were observed very rarely, whereas some public TCRs were present in many individuals. According to the authors, the approach could potentially be generalized to other disease states and immunological phenotypes. In vitro tests confirmed that a few of the cytomegalovirus-associated TCR beta chains recognize cytomegalovirus antigens. The study gave a list of 150 to 200 TCR beta chains associated with cytomegalovirus. Of the cluster scores, around 95% were above 0 in a later analysis, which found that TCRs clustered in the first cohort also tended to co-occur in the approximately 130 validation repertoires.

Libraries came from the immunoSEQ multiplex PCR assay. The original pipeline was this. A statistical classification framework was built to diagnose cytomegalovirus status from the catalog of TCR beta chain sequences. TCRdb took this table from immuneACCESS and kept in-frame rearrangements with V and J called. Such tables lack part of the clones; where checked against another copy, unresolved V genes explain under half of the gap, and the rest is unexplained. V and J calls and clone size come straight from that table; D and trimming were deduced from the DNA. For this sample there are under 50,000 clones; over 85% appear just once. Of the sample, more than 2% is held by the ten largest clones. Germline trimming amounts to 5 bases on V and 5 bases on J, with 7 as the count of junction bases outside the gene matches. The germline V gene (reference sequence) specifies SGHAT as CDR1 and FQDESV as CDR2. The CDR3 covers 17 residues, taking in both the cysteine and the phenylalanine. The read is trimmed to its CDR3 DNA, 51 bases read in frame from base 1.

The sample comprised PBMCs. The chain is assembled from TRBV11-1 and TRBJ2-6; 12 nucleotides in the junction match TRBD1. This TCR was sampled from a woman under 30 in good health and CMV-seronegative. The nucleotide sequence is given as TGTGCCAGCAGCCCGGGGACAGGGGGCAGCTGGGCCAACGTCCTGACTTTC. Translation gives CASSPGTGGSWANVLTF.